The 22 T cell receptor beta chains given below trace back to one sample, sequenced in a study of identical twins. One entry per CDR3 protein results from TCRdb running MiXCR on the 5' RACE reads. The sample lists more than 1.5 million distinct CDR3 sequences, 25% to 35% occurring once. Sequenced material: cord blood. All receptors come from a newborn girl in good health.

The genes are TRBV5-1 and TRBJ1-5; D gene unclear. The germline V gene has CDR1 SGHRS and CDR2 YFSETQ. Between the trimmed V and J ends, which lost 2 bases and 6 bases, there was a span of 12 bases. CDR3 size: 14 residues. The CDR3 region has the DNA TGCGCCAGCAGCTTCCGGGGAGGGAGTCAGCCCCAGCATTTT. Amino acid sequence: CASSFRGGSQPQHF.

This chain uses TRBV5-1 with TRBJ2-7; no firm D call. V lost 4 bases and J lost 12, with 20 bases in between. The CDR3 loop spans 13 amino acids. From germline, CDR1 is SGHRS and CDR2 YFSETQ. The CDR3 sequence: CASSRWSQETLYF. CDR3 bases: TGCGCCAGCAGCAGGTGGTCCCAAGAGACCCTGTACTTC.

This clonotype was picked up a small number of times. The chain combines TRBV14 with TRBJ1-1, with D hard to call. The V and J ends lost 5 bases and 5 bases respectively, with 12 bases between them. Per the germline V gene, CDR1 is SGHDN and CDR2 is FVKESK. The CDR3 sequence is 13 residues long. The DNA for the CDR3 is TGTGCCAGCAGCAAGGGAGGGTGGACTGAAGCTTTCTTT. It encodes CASSKGGWTEAFF.

This clonotype occurred a few times. CDR3: CASSLTPAGQETQYF. In DNA form, the CDR3 reads TGTGCCAGCAGTTTAACACCAGCCGGACAAGAGACCCAGTACTTC. The chain recombines TRBV27 with TRBJ2-5; no clear D. Germline CDR1 reads MNHEY; CDR2 reads SMNVEV (reference sequence). CDR3 length equals 15 residues. V was trimmed by 2 bases and J by 2 bases, leaving 12 bases between them.

At least ten counts were recorded for this clonotype. The rearrangement links TRBV20-1 to TRBJ2-7, with TRBD2 as a possible D gene (6 bases). Deletions cut 1 base from V and 7 bases from J, with 14 bases between. The CDR3 sequence is 13 residues long. From germline, CDR1 is DFQATT and CDR2 SNEGSKA (reference sequence). In nucleotides, the CDR3 is TGCAGTGCTAGAGTGCGCCCTGCGGGAGAGCAGTACTTC. Translated: CSARVRPAGEQYF.

This clonotype appeared a few times. The chain combines TRBV20-1 with TRBJ2-5, with TRBD2 matching 8 bases. The CDR3 runs to 17 residues. Germline trimming cut 2 bases from V and 1 base from J; bases unmatched to any gene: 12. Germline V gene lookup returns CDR1 DFQATT and CDR2 SNEGSKA (reference sequence). The CDR3, as DNA: TGCAGTGCTAGAACTCGGGTGCGACTAGCGACCCAAGAGACCCAGTACTTC. It codes for CSARTRVRLATQETQYF.

V gene TRBV15 combines with J gene TRBJ2-5; TRBD1 might be the D (5 bases). Between the trimmed V and J ends, which lost 0 bases and 10 bases, there was a span of 18 bases. The CDR3 length is 15 residues. In germline, CDR1 is LNHNV, CDR2 YYDKDF (reference sequence). The CDR3 loop is CATSREGRVMGVQYF. The CDR3 DNA is TGTGCCACCAGCAGAGAGGGCAGGGTCATGGGTGTCCAGTACTTC.

This clonotype was picked up many times. The rearrangement links TRBV2 to TRBJ2-4, with D possibly called TRBD1 or TRBD2 (6 bases each). CDR1 is SNHLY, CDR2 FYNNEI, per germline. Trimming cost V 7 bases and J 0 bases, with 10 bases left between them. This CDR3 contains 14 residues. The CDR3 nucleotides are TGTGCCAGCACGGGGGCCATAGCCAAAAACATTCAGTACTTC. It is translated as CASTGAIAKNIQYF. Using reference TRBV2 and TRBJ2-4 for the parts outside the CDR3, the full variable domain is EPEVTQTPSHQVTQMGQEVILRCVPISNHLYFYWYRQILGQKVEFLVSFYNNEISEKSEIFDDQFSVERPDGSNFTLKIRSTKLEDSAMYFCASTGAIAKNIQYFGAGTRLSVL.

In the case of this clonotype: Germline is not matched at one junction end, which may reflect a read error. The chain carries TRBV28 and TRBJ1-2; TRBD1 matches at 11 bases. Germline V gene lookup returns CDR1 MDHEN and CDR2 SYDVKM. The CDR3 runs to 14 residues. The CDR3 sequence: CTSSLGTGGYGYTF. The DNA for the CDR3 is TGTACCAGCAGTTTGGGGACAGGGGGATATGGCTACACCTTC.

The rearrangement uses TRBV28 and TRBJ2-7; TRBD2 aligns across 9 bases. The V gene's germline CDR1 is MDHEN and CDR2 SYDVKM. The CDR3 runs to 14 residues. J gave up 6 bases and V 5 bases, and 8 bases lay outside the gene matches. CDR3 in amino acids: CASSLAREGFEQYF. The CDR3 region has the DNA TGTGCCAGCAGTCTCGCGCGGGAGGGCTTCGAGCAGTACTTC.

This chain links TRBV7-2 with TRBJ2-5; D remains unclear. Germline CDR1 SGHTA, CDR2 FQGNSA. The ends were cut back, 4 bases at V and 11 bases at J, with 23 bases in the middle. CDR3 length: 15 amino acids. CDR3 coding DNA: TGTGCCAGCAGCTCAAGGGTCCCTATCAACAATGAGCAGTACTTC. Translated, it gives CASSSRVPINNEQYF.

The gene calls are TRBV28 and TRBJ1-2; 9 nucleotides align to TRBD1. The V gene end was trimmed by 3 bases and the J gene end by 4 bases; junction bases not matched to a gene: 9. This CDR3 has 16 amino acids. From germline, CDR1 is MDHEN and CDR2 SYDVKM. CDR3 loop: CASSFLDRGSGYGYTF. The DNA for the CDR3 is TGTGCCAGCAGTTTTCTAGACAGGGGGAGTGGCTATGGCTACACCTTC.

The J gene is TRBJ1-2, the V gene TRBV5-1; no clear D. Germline V lookup: CDR1 SGHRS, CDR2 YFSETQ. The CDR3 spans 13 residues. The ends were cut back, 1 base at V and 2 bases at J, with 6 bases in the middle. The CDR3 DNA reads as TGCGCCAGCAGCTTGTTGCGGAACTATGGCTACACCTTC. Translated: CASSLLRNYGYTF.

The rearrangement uses TRBV15 and TRBJ2-3, with 7 positions matching TRBD2. CDR1 is LNHNV, CDR2 YYDKDF, per germline (reference sequence). The length of the CDR3 is 16 residues. V was clipped by 1 base and J by 0 bases; unmatched bases: 4. The CDR3 sequence is CATSRGGGTSTDTQYF. CDR3 bases: TGTGCCACCAGCAGAGGGGGGGGAACTAGCACAGATACGCAGTATTTT.

This clonotype came up a few times. The chain is built from TRBV25-1 and TRBJ2-1, with D unresolved. The end of the DNA is better explained by TRBJ2-7, so the J call may be wrong. The CDR3 extends over 13 amino acids. Germline values: CDR1 MGHDK, CDR2 SYGVNS. The CDR3 bases are TGTGCCAGCAAGCAGAGCTCCTACAATGAGCAGTACTTC. Translation: CASKQSSYNEQYF.

This clonotype was observed a handful of times. The chain carries TRBV6-6 and TRBJ2-3, with D possibly TRBD1 on 5 matching bases. In germline, CDR1 is MNHNY, CDR2 SVGAGI (reference sequence). V was pared by 4 bases and J by 6 bases, with 8 bases between. There are 12 residues in the CDR3. The CDR3 sequence: CASSWGRDTQYF. The CDR3 DNA follows: TGTGCCAGCAGTTGGGGCCGCGATACGCAGTATTTT.

CDR3 amino acids: CASSLARLSYEQYF. CDR3 coding DNA: TGTGCCAGCAGCTTAGCGCGGCTATCCTACGAGCAGTACTTC. The chain employs TRBV7-8 and TRBJ2-7; no definite D call. The CDR3 extends over 14 amino acids. Trimming left V 0 bases short and J 1 base short, with 7 bases between. The V gene's germline CDR1 is SGHVS and CDR2 FQNEAQ.

This clonotype was picked up a small number of times. This sequence joins TRBV6-2 or TRBV6-3 and TRBJ2-7; D is possibly TRBD2 (6 bases). V was trimmed by 8 bases and J by 0 bases, leaving 17 bases between them. The V gene's germline CDR1 is MNHEY and CDR2 SVGEGT. The CDR3 has 15 residues. The CDR3 loop reads CASQPPGLGSYEQYF. The CDR3 DNA sequence: TGTGCCAGCCAACCCCCGGGACTCGGCTCCTACGAGCAGTACTTC.

The chain carries TRBV7-9 and TRBJ1-5; 8 bases align to TRBD1. The CDR3 covers 15 residues. The V and J ends lost 5 bases and 3 bases, in that order; junction bases with no gene match: 6. CDR1 is SEHNR and CDR2 is FQNEAQ in the germline V gene (reference sequence). The CDR3 sequence is CASSQGQADNQPQHF. CDR3 DNA: TGTGCCAGCAGCCAGGGACAGGCCGACAATCAGCCCCAGCATTTT.

The chain couples TRBV28 to TRBJ2-1; 7 nucleotides agree with TRBD2. Per the germline V gene, CDR1 is MDHEN and CDR2 is SYDVKM. The CDR3 is made up of 13 amino acids. V shed 7 bases and J 9 bases; nucleotides not matched to a gene: 9. The CDR3 sequence: CASTRRTSGEQFF. The CDR3 DNA is TGTGCCAGCACCCGACGGACTAGTGGTGAGCAGTTCTTC. The full variable domain, its missing parts supplied by reference TRBV28 and TRBJ2-1, is DVKVTQSSRYLVKRTGEKVFLECVQDMDHENMFWYRQDPGLGLRLIYFSYDVKMKEKGDIPEGYSVSREKKERFSLILESASTNQTSMYLCASTRRTSGEQFFGPGTRLTVL.

This chain joins TRBV2 and TRBJ1-6, with 11 positions matching TRBD1. This CDR3 spans 15 amino acids. The V gene end was trimmed by 5 bases and the J gene end by 10 bases; junction bases not matched to a gene: 7. CDR1 is SNHLY, CDR2 FYNNEI, per germline. The CDR3, as DNA: TGTGCCAGCAGTAAAGGGACAGGGGGTTGGTCACCCCTCCACTTT. Amino acid sequence: CASSKGTGGWSPLHF.

The CDR3 region is CASSVAPTHEQFF. CDR3 nucleotide sequence: TGTGCCAGCAGCGTAGCCCCTACACATGAGCAGTTCTTC. This chain joins TRBV9 and TRBJ2-1; no reliable D call. CDR1 is SGDLS and CDR2 is YYNGEE in the germline V gene. Trimming took 0 bases from V and 8 from J, leaving 9 bases between them. CDR3 length: 13 amino acids.